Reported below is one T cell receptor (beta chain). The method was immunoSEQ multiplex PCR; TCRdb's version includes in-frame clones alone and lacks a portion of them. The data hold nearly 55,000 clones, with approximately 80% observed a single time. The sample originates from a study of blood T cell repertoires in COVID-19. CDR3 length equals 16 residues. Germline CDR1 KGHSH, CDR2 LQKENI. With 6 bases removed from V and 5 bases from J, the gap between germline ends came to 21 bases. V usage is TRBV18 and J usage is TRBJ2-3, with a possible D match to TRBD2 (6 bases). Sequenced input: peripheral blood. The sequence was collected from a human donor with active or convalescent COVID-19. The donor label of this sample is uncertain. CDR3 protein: CASSPRDSPRGDTQYF. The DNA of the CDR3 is TGTGCCAGCTCTCCTCGGGACTCTCCCCGAGGAGATACGCAGTATTTT.